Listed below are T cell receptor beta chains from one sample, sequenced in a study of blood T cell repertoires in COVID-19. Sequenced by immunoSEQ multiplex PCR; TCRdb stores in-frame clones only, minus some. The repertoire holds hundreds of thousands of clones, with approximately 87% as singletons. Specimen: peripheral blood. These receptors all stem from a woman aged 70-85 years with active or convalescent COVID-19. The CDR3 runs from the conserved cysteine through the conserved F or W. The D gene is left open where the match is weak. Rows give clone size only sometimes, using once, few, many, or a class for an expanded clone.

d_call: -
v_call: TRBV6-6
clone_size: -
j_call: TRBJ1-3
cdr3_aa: CASGLTGYGNTIYF
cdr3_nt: TGTGCCAGCGGGTTGACAGGCTATGGAAACACCATATATTTT

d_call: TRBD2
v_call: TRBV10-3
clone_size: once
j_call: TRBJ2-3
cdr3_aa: CAISENRGRTDTQYF
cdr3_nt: TGTGCCATCAGTGAGAACCGCGGGAGGACAGATACGCAGTATTTT

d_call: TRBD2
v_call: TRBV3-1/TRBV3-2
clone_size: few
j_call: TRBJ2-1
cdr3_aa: CASSQDLGSSGIYNEQFF
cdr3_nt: TGTGCCAGCAGCCAAGATCTGGGGTCTAGCGGGATTTACAATGAGCAGTTCTTC

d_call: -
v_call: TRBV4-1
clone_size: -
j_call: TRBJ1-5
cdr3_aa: CASSQDSAWGDGQPQHF
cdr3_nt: TGCGCCAGCAGCCAAGATAGTGCTTGGGGGGACGGGCAGCCCCAGCATTTT

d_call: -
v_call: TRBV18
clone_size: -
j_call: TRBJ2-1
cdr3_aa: CASSPPGRSSGEQFF
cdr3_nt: TGTGCCAGCTCACCGCCGGGACGGTCAAGCGGGGAGCAGTTCTTC

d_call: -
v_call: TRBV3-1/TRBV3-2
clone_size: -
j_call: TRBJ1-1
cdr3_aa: CASSARGVGTEAFF
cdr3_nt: TGTGCCAGCAGCGCCCGCGGGGTAGGCACTGAAGCTTTCTTT

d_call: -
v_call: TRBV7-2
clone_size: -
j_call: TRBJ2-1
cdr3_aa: CASSLNQDNEQFF
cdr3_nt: TGTGCCAGCAGCTTGAATCAGGACAATGAGCAGTTCTTC

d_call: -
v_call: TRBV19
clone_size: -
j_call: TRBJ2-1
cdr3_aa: CASSIGTSRYNKQFF
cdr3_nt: TGTGCCAGTAGTATAGGTACTAGCAGATACAATAAGCAGTTCTTC

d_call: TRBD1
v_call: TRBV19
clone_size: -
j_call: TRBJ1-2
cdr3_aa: CASSSSRTGDYGYTF
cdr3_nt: TGTGCCAGTAGTAGCTCCAGGACAGGCGACTATGGCTACACCTTC

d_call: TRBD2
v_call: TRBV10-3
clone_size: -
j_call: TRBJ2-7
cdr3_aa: CAITEGLAVSYEQYF
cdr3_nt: TGTGCCATCACCGAAGGGCTAGCGGTGTCCTACGAGCAGTACTTC

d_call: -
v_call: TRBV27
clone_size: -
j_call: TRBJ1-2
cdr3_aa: CASSLGPGVDNYGYTF
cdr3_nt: TGTGCCAGCAGTTTGGGGCCGGGGGTAGACAACTATGGCTACACCTTC

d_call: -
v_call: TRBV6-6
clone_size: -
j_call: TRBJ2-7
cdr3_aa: CASSPRGQPDEQYF
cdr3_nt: TGTGCCAGCAGCCCCAGAGGACAGCCTGACGAGCAGTACTTC

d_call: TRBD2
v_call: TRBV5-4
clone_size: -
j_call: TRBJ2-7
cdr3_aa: CASSGPGGPDEQYF
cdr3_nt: TGTGCCAGCAGCGGACCGGGGGGACCCGACGAGCAGTACTTC

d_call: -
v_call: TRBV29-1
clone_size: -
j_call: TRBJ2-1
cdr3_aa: CSVFVSGGYNEQFF
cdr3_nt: TGCAGCGTTTTCGTGAGTGGTGGCTACAATGAGCAGTTCTTC

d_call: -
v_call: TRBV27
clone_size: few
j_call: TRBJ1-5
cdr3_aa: CASSLVGGNQPQHF
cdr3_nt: TGTGCCAGCAGTCTAGTGGGCGGGAATCAGCCCCAGCATTTT

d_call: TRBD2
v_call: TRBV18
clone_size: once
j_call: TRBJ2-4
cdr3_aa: CASSNTGGPYIQYF
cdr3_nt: TGTGCCAGCTCAAATACGGGGGGGCCGTACATTCAGTACTTC

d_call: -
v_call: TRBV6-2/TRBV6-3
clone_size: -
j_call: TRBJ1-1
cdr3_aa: CASNPRVNTEAFF
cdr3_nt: TGTGCCAGCAACCCCAGGGTGAACACTGAAGCTTTCTTT

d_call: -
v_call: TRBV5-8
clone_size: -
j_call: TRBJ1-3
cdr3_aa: CASSLAGGLNTIYF
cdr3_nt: TGTGCCAGCAGCTTGGCGGGGGGGCTAAACACCATATATTTT

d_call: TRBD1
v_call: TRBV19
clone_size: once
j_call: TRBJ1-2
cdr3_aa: CASSHQGQGKYGYTF
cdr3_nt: TGTGCCAGTAGTCACCAGGGACAGGGGAAGTATGGCTACACCTTC

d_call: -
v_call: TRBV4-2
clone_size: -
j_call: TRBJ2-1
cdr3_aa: CASSPRGGAWEQFF
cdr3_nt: TGTGCCAGCAGCCCGAGGGGGGGGGCGTGGGAGCAGTTCTTC

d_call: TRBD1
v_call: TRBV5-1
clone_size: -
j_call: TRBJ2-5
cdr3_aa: CASSLGQGLRLDETQYF
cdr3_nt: TGCGCCAGCAGCTTGGGACAGGGCCTCCGACTTGATGAGACCCAGTACTTC

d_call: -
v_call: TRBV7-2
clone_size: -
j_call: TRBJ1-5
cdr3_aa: CASSLAIGVNQPQHF
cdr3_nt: TGTGCCAGCAGCTTAGCAATCGGGGTAAATCAGCCCCAGCATTTT

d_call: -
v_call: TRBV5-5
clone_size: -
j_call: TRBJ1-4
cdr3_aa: CASRPTSRGDEKLFF
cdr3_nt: TGTGCCAGCAGACCCACCTCCAGGGGAGATGAAAAACTGTTTTTT

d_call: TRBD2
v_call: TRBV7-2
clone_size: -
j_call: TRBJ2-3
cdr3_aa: CASSSRLAGEHTQYF
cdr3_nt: TGTGCCAGCAGCTCCCGACTAGCGGGGGAACATACGCAGTATTTT

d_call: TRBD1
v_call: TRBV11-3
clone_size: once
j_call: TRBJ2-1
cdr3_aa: CASSLGGTGVF
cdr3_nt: TGTGCCAGCAGCTTAGGGGGGACAGGGGTCTTC

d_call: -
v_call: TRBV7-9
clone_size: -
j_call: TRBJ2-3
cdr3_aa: CASSFTWKETDTQYF
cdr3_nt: TGTGCCAGCAGCTTCACGTGGAAGGAGACAGATACGCAGTATTTT

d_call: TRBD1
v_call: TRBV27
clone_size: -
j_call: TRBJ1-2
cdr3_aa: CASSRGQGLYGYTF
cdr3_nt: TGTGCCAGCAGTAGGGGACAGGGTCTCTATGGCTACACCTTC

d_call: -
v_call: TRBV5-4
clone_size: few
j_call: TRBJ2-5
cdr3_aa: CASSLAGRPGETQYF
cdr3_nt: TGTGCCAGCAGCTTGGCCGGCAGGCCAGGGGAGACCCAGTACTTC